This T cell receptor beta chain emerged from a study of blood T cell repertoires in COVID-19. Study context: T cells, B-cell-depleted T cells, or PBMCs provided the cDNA or gDNA that served as material.

This clone was counted a single time. As handled by the study authors: How many nucleated cells were present was estimated from reference gene primer amplification. Clones were sequenced by immunoSEQ multiplex PCR, and TCRdb holds only the in-frame ones, with some missing. That table is the source of V, J and clone size, and D and trimming were worked out from the DNA. The sample contains roughly 200,000 clones, 84% of which appear only once. This TCR came from a human donor in a cohort sampled during active COVID-19. The sequencing sample was made of peripheral blood.

The CDR3: CASSPSVLSGANVLTF. CDR3 nucleotide sequence: TGTGCCAGCTCACCGTCCGTTCTCTCTGGGGCCAACGTCCTGACTTTC. The chain combines TRBV18 with TRBJ2-6; D is unclear. The V gene lost 3 bases and the J gene lost 0 bases, with 9 bases spanning the gap. The CDR3 covers 16 residues. The germline V gene encodes CDR1 KGHSH and CDR2 LQKENI.